The entry below gives a single TCR beta chain sequence along with its context. This record belongs to a study of tumour-infiltrating T cells in Burkitt lymphoma. Overall study: Patients covered every epidemiological subtype of Burkitt lymphoma. Survival, overall and progression-free, tracked with productive clonality.

Sequencing used immunoSEQ multiplex PCR; TCRdb keeps in-frame clones, though not all of them. The sample consists of 1,400 or so clones, 13% of them appearing once. The V end lost 4 bases, the J end lost 7 bases, and 13 bases lay between the germline ends. The germline CDR1 and CDR2 sequences are MNHNY and SVGAGI (reference sequence). The CDR3 totals 13 residues. The sequence was collected from a human donor with Burkitt lymphoma. V and J are TRBV6-6 and TRBJ1-1, with D possibly matching TRBD1 (6 bases). Sequencing input: tumor tissue. The CDR3 region has the DNA TGTGCCAGCAGTTCAACAGGGAAAGATGAAGCTTTCTTT. It yields the protein CASSSTGKDEAFF.